These 19 T cell receptor beta chains share one sample of origin, sequenced in a study of T cell repertoires in cytomegalovirus infection. One entry per CDR3 protein results from TCRdb running MiXCR on the reads. The data contain about 530,000 distinct CDR3 sequences, more than 20% of them seen just once; the ten biggest clones take up around 13%. Sequences were obtained from PBMCs. These receptors came from a human donor in good health (CMV status not recorded). Some clones in this sample may be carry-over from other donors' samples.

The rearrangement links TRBV7-2 to TRBJ2-3, with 8 bases lining up with TRBD2. V was clipped by 4 bases and J by 4 bases; unmatched bases: 10. This CDR3 comprises 16 residues. Germline V gene sequence: CDR1 SGHTA, CDR2 FQGNSA. The CDR3 here is CASSSPGTRRADTQYF. CDR3 sequence (DNA): TGTGCCAGCAGCTCGCCCGGGACTAGACGTGCAGATACGCAGTATTTT.

This clonotype was counted many times. The chain employs TRBV4-1 and TRBJ1-1; D is unresolved. This CDR3 spans 13 amino acids. The ends were cut back, 1 base at V and 5 bases at J, with 8 bases in the middle. CDR1 MGHRA and CDR2 YSYEKL come from the germline V gene. Here the CDR3 reads CASSQGAETEAFF. The CDR3 DNA reads as TGCGCCAGCAGCCAAGGCGCGGAAACTGAAGCTTTCTTT.

In this sample, this clonotype turned up once. Just one base apart from a much larger clone, this may be a read error. The V call is TRBV28, the J call TRBJ1-2, with 8 bases matching TRBD1. V dropped 5 bases and J dropped 4; count of bases not matched to a gene: 3. Germline CDR1 and CDR2: MDHEN and SYDVKM. This CDR3 is 13 amino acids long. CDR3 sequence: CASSPGGRYGYTF. Here the CDR3 DNA reads TGTGCCAGCAGTCCAGGGGGCCGCTATGGCTACACCTTC.

This clonotype was seen many times. The chain recombines TRBV28 with TRBJ2-7, with 9 positions matching TRBD2. There are 12 residues in the CDR3. Germline V CDR1 and CDR2: MDHEN, SYDVKM. Germline trimming cut 6 bases from V and 6 bases from J; bases unmatched to any gene: 3. The CDR3 spells CASRGLALEQYF. The CDR3 DNA reads TGTGCCAGCAGAGGACTAGCGCTCGAGCAGTACTTC.

This clonotype was detected a few times. V and J are TRBV19 and TRBJ2-7, with D perhaps matching TRBD2 (6 bases). This CDR3 has 15 amino acids. CDR1 and CDR2 (germline): LNHDA, SQIVND (reference sequence). The V end was cut by 5 bases, the J end by 3 bases, with 17 bases between. CDR3 sequence reads: CASSPSGLRHYEQYF. The CDR3 DNA reads TGTGCCAGTAGTCCCAGCGGGCTCCGACACTACGAGCAGTACTTC.

This clonotype came up many times. V and J are TRBV6-5 and TRBJ1-5, with D uncertain. Germline CDR1 reads MNHEY; CDR2 reads SVGAGI. This CDR3 region has 14 residues. V was shortened by 6 bases and J by 4 bases, with 13 bases between the two germline ends. The CDR3 reads CASSPGPSNQPQHF. CDR3 DNA: TGTGCCAGCAGCCCTGGACCGTCTAATCAGCCCCAGCATTTT.

There are a few counts of this clonotype. CDR3 region: CASSGQLGGNEQFF. The CDR3 DNA is TGTGCCAGCAGCGGACAATTGGGAGGGAATGAGCAGTTCTTC. The chain couples TRBV12-3 or TRBV12-4 to TRBJ2-1, with 7 bases fitting TRBD2. The CDR3 has 14 amino acids. The ends lost 6 bases at V and 7 bases at J; junction bases unmatched: 9.

V and J are TRBV5-4 and TRBJ2-5; 7 bases line up with TRBD2. J gave up 7 bases and V 0 bases, and 6 bases lay outside the gene matches. The CDR3 runs 14 residues. Per the germline V gene, CDR1 is SGHNT and CDR2 is YYREEE (reference sequence). This CDR3 is CASSLAGGRATQYF. Here the CDR3 DNA reads TGTGCCAGCAGCTTGGCGGGAGGCCGAGCGACCCAGTACTTC.

The genes are TRBV12-3 or TRBV12-4 and TRBJ2-5; D not certain. This CDR3 contains 13 residues. The ends were cut back, 5 bases at V and 0 bases at J, with 7 bases in the middle. The CDR3 spells CASSRLNQETQYF. CDR3 DNA sequence: TGTGCCAGCAGTCGCCTAAACCAAGAGACCCAGTACTTC.

This clonotype was observed at least ten times. The chain combines TRBV5-6 with TRBJ2-1; D ambiguous. Germline CDR1 SGHDT, CDR2 YYEEEE. CDR3 length: 12 residues. The ends were cut back, 0 bases at V and 6 bases at J, with 4 bases in the middle. The CDR3 nucleotides are TGTGCCAGCAGCTTGGATGGCAATGAGCAGTTCTTC. It encodes CASSLDGNEQFF.

V is TRBV6-2 or TRBV6-3 and J is TRBJ2-7; D may be TRBD1 (5 bases). The CDR3 is made up of 13 amino acids. CDR1 MNHEY and CDR2 SVGEGT come from the germline V gene. The V gene lost 5 bases and the J gene lost 1 base, with 9 bases spanning the gap. CDR3 region: CASSERQSYEQYV. As DNA, the CDR3 is TGTGCCAGCAGTGAGAGACAGTCCTACGAGCAGTACGTC.

The V call is TRBV7-6, the J call TRBJ1-4; tentative D call: TRBD1 (6 bases). Germline V gene lookup returns CDR1 SGHVS and CDR2 FNYEAQ. Between the trimmed V and J ends, which lost 4 bases and 3 bases, there was a span of 9 bases. The CDR3 spans 14 residues. The CDR3 nucleotides are TGTGCCAGCAGCTCACAGGGTCCTAATGAAAAACTGTTTTTT. It translates to CASSSQGPNEKLFF.

The chain combines TRBV27 with TRBJ2-1, with D tentatively TRBD1 (6 bases). The germline V gene encodes CDR1 MNHEY and CDR2 SMNVEV (reference sequence). V shed 3 bases and J shed 9 bases, with 15 bases lying between them. The CDR3 runs to 14 residues. The DNA for the CDR3 is TGTGCCAGCAGTTTCCGCAGGGGTGTCAGTGAGCAGTTCTTC. It specifies CASSFRRGVSEQFF.

Only a few counts were recorded for this clonotype. The junction departs from germline at one end; a sequencing error may be responsible. V is TRBV7-6 and J is TRBJ1-1; D unclear. The CDR3 contains 13 residues. The germline CDR1 and CDR2 sequences are SGHVS and FNYEAQ. The CDR3 DNA reads as TGTGCTAGCAGCTTGGAGCCAACCACTGAAGCTTTCTTT. This encodes CASSLEPTTEAFF.

This clonotype was detected ten times or more. This chain uses TRBV7-9 with TRBJ2-1, with TRBD2 identical over 7 bases. Germline values: CDR1 SEHNR, CDR2 FQNEAQ (reference sequence). This CDR3 has 14 amino acids. Unmatched junction bases numbered 7, after V lost 5 bases and J lost 6 bases. CDR3 amino acids: CASSPSAGVNEQFF. In nucleotides, the CDR3 is TGTGCCAGCAGCCCCTCGGCGGGGGTCAATGAGCAGTTCTTC.

The table lists this clonotype with a few counts. The chain carries TRBV12-3 or TRBV12-4 and TRBJ1-1; D is unresolved. This CDR3 comprises 12 residues. Trimming left V 8 bases short and J 1 base short, with 8 bases between. This CDR3 is CASLRWNTEAFF. The CDR3 coding sequence is TGTGCCAGCCTCAGGTGGAACACTGAAGCTTTCTTT.

The table lists this clonotype with many counts. This chain uses TRBV7-8 with TRBJ2-7; D unclear. The CDR3 extends over 12 amino acids. V lost 5 bases, J lost 3 bases, and 8 bases lay in between. Germline-derived CDR1 and CDR2 are SGHVS and FQNEAQ. The chain's CDR3 is CASSQAFYEQYF. CDR3 coding DNA: TGTGCCAGCAGCCAGGCTTTCTACGAGCAGTACTTC.

J is TRBJ1-1 and V is TRBV15; D possibly corresponds to TRBD1 (6 bases). Germline V lookup: CDR1 LNHNV, CDR2 YYDKDF (reference sequence). This CDR3 is 15 amino acids long. Trimming took 2 bases from V and 1 from J, leaving 11 bases between them. The CDR3 DNA sequence: TGTGCCACCAGCAGACCCCCGGGGGCGAACACTGAAGCTTTCTTT. The encoded protein is CATSRPPGANTEAFF.

V is TRBV5-6 and J is TRBJ2-7; TRBD1 matches at 9 bases. CDR3 length: 19 residues. CDR1 is SGHDT and CDR2 is YYEEEE in the germline V gene. Trimming cost V 4 bases and J 0 bases; bases outside gene matches: 17. CDR3 residues: CASSLYVGDGTGISYEQYF. DNA for the CDR3: TGTGCCAGCAGCCTCTACGTGGGGGACGGGACAGGGATCTCCTACGAGCAGTACTTC.